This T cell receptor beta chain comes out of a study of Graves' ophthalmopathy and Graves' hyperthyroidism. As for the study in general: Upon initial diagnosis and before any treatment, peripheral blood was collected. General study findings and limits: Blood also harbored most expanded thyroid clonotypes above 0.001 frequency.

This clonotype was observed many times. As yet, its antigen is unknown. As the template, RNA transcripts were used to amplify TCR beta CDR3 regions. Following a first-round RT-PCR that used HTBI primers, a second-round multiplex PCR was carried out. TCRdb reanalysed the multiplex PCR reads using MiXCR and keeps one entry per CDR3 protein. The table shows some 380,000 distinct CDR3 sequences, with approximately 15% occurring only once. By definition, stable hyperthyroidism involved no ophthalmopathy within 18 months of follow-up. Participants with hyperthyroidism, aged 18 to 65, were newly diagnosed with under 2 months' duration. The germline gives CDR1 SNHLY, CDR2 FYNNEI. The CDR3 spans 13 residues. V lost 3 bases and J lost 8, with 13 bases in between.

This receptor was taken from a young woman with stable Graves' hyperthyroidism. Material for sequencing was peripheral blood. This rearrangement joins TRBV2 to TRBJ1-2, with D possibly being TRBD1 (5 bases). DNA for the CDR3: TGTGCCAGCAGTGAGGTGGGGGAGGAAGGCTACACCTTC. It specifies CASSEVGEEGYTF.